The rows below give T cell receptor beta chains drawn from one sample of a study of blood T cell repertoires in COVID-19. The data were produced by immunoSEQ multiplex PCR, yet TCRdb's version contains in-frame clones alone and is incomplete. The sample lists about 360,000 clones; 65% to 90% were seen once. The sequenced sample consisted of peripheral blood. Every receptor here comes from a woman aged 55-75 years with COVID-19, enrolled during active disease. The CDR3 runs from the conserved cysteine through the conserved F or W. Fields, in order: CDR3 protein, CDR3 DNA, J gene, clone size, V gene, D gene. A D gene is named only where the DNA matches it firmly. Clone size is not always given. Where it is, it says once, few, many or a class for expanded clones.

CASSLIRGSGSPLHF TGTGCCAGCAGCTTGATCAGGGGGTCGGGATCACCCCTCCACTTT TRBJ1-6 - TRBV7-6 TRBD1
CASRAPTGGNSPLHF TGTGCCAGTAGAGCCCCCACAGGGGGCAACTCACCCCTCCACTTT TRBJ1-6 - TRBV19 TRBD1
CASSFYRQFDTEAFF TGTGCCAGCAGTTTTTACCGACAGTTCGACACTGAAGCTTTCTTT TRBJ1-1 - TRBV28 -
CASSFGGSGNTIYF TGTGCCAGCAGCTTCGGGGGCTCTGGAAACACCATATATTTT TRBJ1-3 - TRBV7-2 -
CASRSRGTGELFF TGTGCCAGTAGGTCCCGGGGTACCGGGGAGCTGTTTTTT TRBJ2-2 - TRBV19 -
CATSERPSGGDTDTQYF TGTGCCACCAGTGAGAGGCCTAGCGGGGGGGACACAGATACGCAGTATTTT TRBJ2-3 - TRBV24-1 TRBD2
CASSLDVRVLKFQETQYF TGTGCCAGCAGCTTAGATGTGAGGGTGCTTAAGTTCCAAGAGACCCAGTACTTC TRBJ2-5 - TRBV11-2 -
CASSVREGSPLHF TGTGCCAGCAGTGTAAGGGAGGGTTCACCCCTCCACTTT TRBJ1-6 - TRBV2 -
CSVEEGATEAFF TGCAGCGTTGAGGAGGGGGCCACTGAAGCTTTCTTT TRBJ1-1 few TRBV29-1 TRBD1
CASSFYGGPWTGANVLTF TGTGCCAGCAGCTTCTACGGGGGGCCTTGGACTGGGGCCAACGTCCTGACTTTC TRBJ2-6 - TRBV11-2 -
CASTPGGMNTEAFF TGTGCCAGCACCCCAGGGGGGATGAACACTGAAGCTTTCTTT TRBJ1-1 - TRBV6-5 TRBD1
CASSPPGVEQYF TGTGCCAGCTCACCACCAGGGGTCGAGCAGTACTTC TRBJ2-7 - TRBV18 -
CASSPKRAGRETQYF TGTGCCAGCAGCCCTAAACGGGCAGGGCGAGAGACCCAGTACTTC TRBJ2-5 - TRBV7-7 -
CASSFGGEQYF TGTGCCAGCAGCTTCGGGGGCGAGCAGTACTTC TRBJ2-7 once TRBV5-4 -
CASSGGEFTYEQYF TGTGCCAGCAGCGGGGGGGAGTTTACCTACGAGCAGTACTTC TRBJ2-7 - TRBV5-4 TRBD2
CASNIGQGGNEQFF TGCGCCAGCAACATTGGACAGGGGGGCAATGAGCAGTTCTTC TRBJ2-1 - TRBV5-1 TRBD1
CASSPPRQGRHNEQFF TGTGCCAGCAGTCCCCCTCGACAGGGTAGGCACAATGAGCAGTTCTTC TRBJ2-1 - TRBV27 TRBD1
CASSLVWFEGNQPQHF TGTGCCAGCAGCTTAGTTTGGTTTGAGGGCAATCAGCCCCAGCATTTT TRBJ1-5 - TRBV7-2 -
CASSRYNEQFF TGTGCCAGCAGTCGGTACAATGAGCAGTTCTTC TRBJ2-1 - TRBV2 -
CASGGGGGEQYF TGTGCCAGCGGCGGCGGGGGGGGCGAGCAGTACTTC TRBJ2-7 - TRBV3-1/TRBV3-2 TRBD2
CASSRPAGTALTEAFF TGCGCCAGCAGCCGCCCAGCCGGGACAGCGCTCACTGAAGCTTTCTTT TRBJ1-1 - TRBV4-1 TRBD1
CASSHFNQPQHF TGTGCCAGCAGCCACTTCAATCAGCCCCAGCATTTT TRBJ1-5 - TRBV3-1/TRBV3-2 -
CASRRGGTGYNYGYTF TGTGCCAGCAGACGTGGGGGGACAGGTTATAACTATGGCTACACCTTC TRBJ1-2 - TRBV2 TRBD1
CASSPLGRLATEAFF TGTGCCAGCAGCCCACTAGGACGGTTAGCCACTGAAGCTTTCTTT TRBJ1-1 - TRBV14 -
CASSGQGDTEAFF TGTGCCAGCAGCGGTCAGGGGGACACTGAAGCTTTCTTT TRBJ1-1 - TRBV7-2 TRBD1
CASSPTGRSDTEAFF TGTGCCAGCAGCCCGACAGGGCGGTCGGACACTGAAGCTTTCTTT TRBJ1-1 - TRBV5-4 TRBD1
CASSQAPGRGILETQYF TGTGCCAGCAGCCAAGCCCCAGGCAGGGGGATCCTGGAGACCCAGTACTTC TRBJ2-5 - TRBV14 TRBD1
CAWSTDRAVSPLHF TGTGCCTGGAGTACGGACAGGGCGGTCTCACCCCTCCACTTT TRBJ1-6 - TRBV30 TRBD1
CASSLVTGNSPLHF TGTGCCAGCAGCTTAGTGACAGGAAATTCACCCCTCCACTTT TRBJ1-6 - TRBV11-2 -
CASSTRQGGNQPQHF TGTGCCAGCAGTACCCGGCAGGGCGGCAATCAGCCCCAGCATTTT TRBJ1-5 - TRBV6-5 -
CASSLDRGSTDTQYF TGTGCCAGCAGCTTAGACAGGGGCAGCACAGATACGCAGTATTTT TRBJ2-3 - TRBV7-3 TRBD1